The T cell receptor beta chain under discussion was sequenced for a study of vaccination effects on CD4 cells after COVID-19. For the study at large: A few million PBMC were placed in each well, which was supplemented with roughly 10 IU/ml IL-2 and roughly 10 ug/ml peptides.

The V gene's germline CDR1 is SGHRS and CDR2 YFSETQ. V lost 4 bases and J 4 bases, leaving 12 bases between the germline ends. There are 14 residues in the CDR3. Turning to this clone: The antigen is unknown.

Using immunoSEQ multiplex PCR, the repertoire was profiled, and TCRdb retains in-frame clones only, with some absent. The table shows 30,000 to 40,000 clones, with roughly 80% occurring only once. Subsequent to a culture period of under 11 days, CD4+ T cells were isolated. PCR showed that the person got SARS-CoV-2 infection at some point between March and December 2020. Either the BNT162b2 or mRNA-1273 vaccine was given to participants in two doses. In the cultures, half the medium was exchanged for IL-2 medium on days 3 and 7. Study results and caveats: New vaccine-induced clones made up most post-vaccine spike-reactive clones in convalescents.

The chain employs TRBV5-1 and TRBJ2-1; tentatively, D is TRBD1 (5 bases). This clonotype was obtained from a human donor who had a prior SARS-CoV-2 infection. The source was CD4+ T cells from PBMCs cultured without peptide, collected after COVID-19 vaccination. CDR3 protein: CASSPGDRYNEQFF. The CDR3 DNA follows: TGCGCCAGCAGCCCCGGAGACAGATACAATGAGCAGTTCTTC.